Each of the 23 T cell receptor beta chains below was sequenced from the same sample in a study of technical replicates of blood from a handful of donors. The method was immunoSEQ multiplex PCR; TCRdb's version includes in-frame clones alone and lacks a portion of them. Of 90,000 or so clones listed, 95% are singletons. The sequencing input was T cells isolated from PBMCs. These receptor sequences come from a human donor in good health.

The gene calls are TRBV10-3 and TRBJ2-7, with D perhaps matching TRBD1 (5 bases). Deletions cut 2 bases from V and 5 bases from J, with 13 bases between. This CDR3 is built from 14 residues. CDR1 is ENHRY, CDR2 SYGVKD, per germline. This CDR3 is CAISEPWQGHEQYF. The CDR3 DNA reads TGTGCCATCAGTGAGCCTTGGCAGGGCCACGAGCAGTACTTC.

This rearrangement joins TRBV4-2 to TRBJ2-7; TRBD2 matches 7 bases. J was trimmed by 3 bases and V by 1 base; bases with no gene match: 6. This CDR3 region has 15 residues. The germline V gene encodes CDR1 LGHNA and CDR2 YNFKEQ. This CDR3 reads CASSQATSPFYEQYF. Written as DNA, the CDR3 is TGTGCCAGCAGCCAAGCGACTAGCCCATTCTACGAGCAGTACTTC.

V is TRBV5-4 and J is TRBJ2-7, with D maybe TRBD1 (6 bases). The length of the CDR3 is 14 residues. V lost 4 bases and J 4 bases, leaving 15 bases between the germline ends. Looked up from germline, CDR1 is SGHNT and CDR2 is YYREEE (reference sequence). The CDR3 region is CASSLPGQGYEQYF. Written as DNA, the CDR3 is TGTGCCAGCAGCCTGCCGGGACAAGGGTACGAGCAGTACTTC.

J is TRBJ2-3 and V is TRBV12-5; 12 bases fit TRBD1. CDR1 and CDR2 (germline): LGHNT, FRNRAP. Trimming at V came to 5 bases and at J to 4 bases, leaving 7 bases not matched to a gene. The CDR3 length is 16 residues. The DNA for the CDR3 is TGTGCTAGTGGTAACCCGGGACAGGGGGCGGCAGATACGCAGTATTTT. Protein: CASGNPGQGAADTQYF.

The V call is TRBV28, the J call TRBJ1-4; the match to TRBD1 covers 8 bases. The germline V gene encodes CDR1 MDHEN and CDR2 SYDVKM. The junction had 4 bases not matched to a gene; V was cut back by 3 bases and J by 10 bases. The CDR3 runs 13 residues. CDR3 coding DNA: TGTGCCAGCAGTTTTCAGGGGGCAGGAAAACTGTTTTTT. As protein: CASSFQGAGKLFF.

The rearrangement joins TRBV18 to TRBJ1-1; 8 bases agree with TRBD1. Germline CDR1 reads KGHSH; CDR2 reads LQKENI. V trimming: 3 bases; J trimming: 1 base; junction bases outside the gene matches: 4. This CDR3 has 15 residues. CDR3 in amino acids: CASSPQGARNTEAFF. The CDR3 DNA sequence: TGTGCCAGCTCACCCCAGGGGGCGCGGAACACTGAAGCTTTCTTT.

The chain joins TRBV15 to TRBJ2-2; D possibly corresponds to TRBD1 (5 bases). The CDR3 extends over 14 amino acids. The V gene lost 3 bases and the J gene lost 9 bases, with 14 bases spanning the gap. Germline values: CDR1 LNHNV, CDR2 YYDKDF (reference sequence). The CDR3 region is CATSRDKGNRELFF. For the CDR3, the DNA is TGTGCCACCAGCAGGGACAAGGGGAACCGGGAGCTGTTTTTT.

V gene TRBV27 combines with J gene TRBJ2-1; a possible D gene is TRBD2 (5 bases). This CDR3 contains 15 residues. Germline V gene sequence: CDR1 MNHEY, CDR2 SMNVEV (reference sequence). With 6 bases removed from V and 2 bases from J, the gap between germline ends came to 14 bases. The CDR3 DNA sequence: TGTGCCAGCAGCCCTTATATAGCGACCTACAATGAGCAGTTCTTC. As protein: CASSPYIATYNEQFF.

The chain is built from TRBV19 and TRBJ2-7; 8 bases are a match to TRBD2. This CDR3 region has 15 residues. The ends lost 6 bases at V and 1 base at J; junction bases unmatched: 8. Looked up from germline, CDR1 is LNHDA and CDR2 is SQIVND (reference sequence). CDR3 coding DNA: TGTGCCAGTAGCCCTACCGGGACTAGGTCCTACGAGCAGTACTTC. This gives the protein CASSPTGTRSYEQYF. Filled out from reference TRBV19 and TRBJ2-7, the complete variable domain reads DGGITQSPKYLFRKEGQNVTLSCEQNLNHDAMYWYRQDPGQGLRLIYYSQIVNDFQKGDIAEGYSVSREKKESFPLTVTSAQKNPTAFYLCASSPTGTRSYEQYFGPGTRLTVT.

The CDR3 here is CASSLSFAGTDGYTF. The CDR3 nucleotides are TGTGCCAGCAGCTTGAGTTTCGCCGGCACAGATGGCTACACCTTC. V is TRBV5-6 and J is TRBJ1-2; no clear D gene. Deletions cut 1 base from V and 6 bases from J, with 16 bases between. CDR1 is SGHDT and CDR2 is YYEEEE in the germline V gene. The CDR3 runs to 15 residues.

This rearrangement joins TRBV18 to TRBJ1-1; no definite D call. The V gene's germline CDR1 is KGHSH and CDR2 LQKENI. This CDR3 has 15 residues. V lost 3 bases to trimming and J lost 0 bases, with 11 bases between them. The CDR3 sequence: CASSPWQNMNTEAFF. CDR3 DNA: TGTGCCAGCTCACCTTGGCAGAACATGAACACTGAAGCTTTCTTT.

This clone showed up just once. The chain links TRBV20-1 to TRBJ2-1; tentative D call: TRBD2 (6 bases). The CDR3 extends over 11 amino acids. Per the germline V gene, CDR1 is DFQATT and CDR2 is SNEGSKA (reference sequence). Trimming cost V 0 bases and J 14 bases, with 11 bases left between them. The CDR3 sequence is CSARDNREKFF. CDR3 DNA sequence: TGCAGTGCTAGAGATAACCGGGAGAAGTTCTTC.

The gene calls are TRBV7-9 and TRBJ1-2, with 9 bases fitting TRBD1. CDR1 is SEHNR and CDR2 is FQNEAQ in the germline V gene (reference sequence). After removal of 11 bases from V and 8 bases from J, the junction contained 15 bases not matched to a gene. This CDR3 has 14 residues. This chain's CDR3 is CAGGPDRGGRGYTF. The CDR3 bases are TGTGCCGGAGGACCCGACAGGGGGGGACGCGGCTACACCTTC.

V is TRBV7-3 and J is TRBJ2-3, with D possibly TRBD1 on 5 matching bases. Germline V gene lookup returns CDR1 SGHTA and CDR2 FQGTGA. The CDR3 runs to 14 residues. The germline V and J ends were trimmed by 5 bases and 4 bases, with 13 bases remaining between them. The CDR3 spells CASSPVRAADTQYF. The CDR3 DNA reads TGTGCCAGCAGCCCCGTCAGGGCTGCAGATACGCAGTATTTT.

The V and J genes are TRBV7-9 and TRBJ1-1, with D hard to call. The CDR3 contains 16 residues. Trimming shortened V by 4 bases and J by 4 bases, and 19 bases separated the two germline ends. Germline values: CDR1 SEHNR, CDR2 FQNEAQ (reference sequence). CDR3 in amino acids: CASSSDMISAATEAFF. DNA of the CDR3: TGTGCCAGCAGCTCCGACATGATCTCGGCCGCCACTGAAGCTTTCTTT.

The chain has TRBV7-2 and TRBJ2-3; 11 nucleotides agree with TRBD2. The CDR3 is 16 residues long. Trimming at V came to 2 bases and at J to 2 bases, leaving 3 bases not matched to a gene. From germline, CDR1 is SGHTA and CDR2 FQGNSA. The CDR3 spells CASSLTSGSYTDTQYF. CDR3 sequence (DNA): TGTGCCAGCAGCTTAACTAGCGGGAGTTACACAGATACGCAGTATTTT.

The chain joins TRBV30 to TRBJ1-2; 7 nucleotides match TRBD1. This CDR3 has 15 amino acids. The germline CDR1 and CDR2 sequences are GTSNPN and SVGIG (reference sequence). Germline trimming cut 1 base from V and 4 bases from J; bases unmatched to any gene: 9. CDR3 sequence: CAWSEGGGSSYGYTF. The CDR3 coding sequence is TGTGCCTGGAGTGAAGGAGGGGGCTCAAGCTATGGCTACACCTTC.

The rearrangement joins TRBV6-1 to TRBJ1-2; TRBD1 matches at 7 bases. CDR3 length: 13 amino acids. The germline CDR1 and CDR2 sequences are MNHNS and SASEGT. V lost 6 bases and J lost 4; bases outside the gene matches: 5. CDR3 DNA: TGTGCCAGCAGATCTCGGACAGGCTATGGCTACACCTTC. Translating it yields CASRSRTGYGYTF.

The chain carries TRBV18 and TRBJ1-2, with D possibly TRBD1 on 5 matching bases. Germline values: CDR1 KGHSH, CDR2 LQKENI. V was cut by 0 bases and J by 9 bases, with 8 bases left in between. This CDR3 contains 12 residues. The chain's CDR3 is CASSPPQGRYTF. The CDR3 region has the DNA TGTGCCAGCTCACCACCGCAGGGTCGCTACACCTTC.

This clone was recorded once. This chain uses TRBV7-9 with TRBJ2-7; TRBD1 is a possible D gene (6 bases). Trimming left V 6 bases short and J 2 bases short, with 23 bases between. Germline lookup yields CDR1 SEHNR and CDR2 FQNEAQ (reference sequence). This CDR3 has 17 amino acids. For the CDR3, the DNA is TGTGCCAGCAGAGAACGACCCCGGGACACCAAGACCTACGAGCAGTACTTC. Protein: CASRERPRDTKTYEQYF.

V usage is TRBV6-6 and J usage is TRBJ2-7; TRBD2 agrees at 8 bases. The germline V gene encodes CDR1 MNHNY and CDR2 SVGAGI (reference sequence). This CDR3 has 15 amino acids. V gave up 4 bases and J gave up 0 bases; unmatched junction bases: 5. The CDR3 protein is CASSSREGSSYEQYF. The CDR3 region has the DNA TGTGCCAGCAGTTCCCGGGAGGGAAGCTCCTACGAGCAGTACTTC.

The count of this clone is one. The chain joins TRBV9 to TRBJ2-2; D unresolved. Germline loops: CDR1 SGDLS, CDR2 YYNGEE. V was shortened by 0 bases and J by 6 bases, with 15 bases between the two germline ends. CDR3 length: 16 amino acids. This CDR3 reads CASSVARIQAPGELFF. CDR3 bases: TGTGCCAGCAGCGTAGCCAGGATCCAGGCACCCGGGGAGCTGTTTTTT.

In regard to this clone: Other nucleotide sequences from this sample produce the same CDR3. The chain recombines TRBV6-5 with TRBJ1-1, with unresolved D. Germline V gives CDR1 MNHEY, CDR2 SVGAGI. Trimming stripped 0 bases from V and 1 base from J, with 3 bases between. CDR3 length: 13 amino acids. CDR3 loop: CASSYSANTEAFF. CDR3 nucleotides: TGTGCCAGCAGTTACTCGGCGAACACTGAAGCTTTCTTT.